Listed below are T cell receptor beta chains from one sample, sequenced in a study of blood T cell repertoires in COVID-19. Method: immunoSEQ multiplex PCR; TCRdb's copy keeps in-frame clones and lacks some. The repertoire consists of around 78,000 clones, with approximately 88% occurring once and the leading ten covering 4.5% to 7%. Sequences were obtained from peripheral blood. These receptors were obtained from a man between 45 and 60 years old with active COVID-19. CDR3s leave out the opening cysteine and the closing phenylalanine or tryptophan. The order of the fields is J gene, V gene, CDR3 length, CDR3 protein.

>TRBJ1-2|TRBV10-2|15
ASSGTGPRAPYYSYT
>TRBJ1-5|TRBV18|13
ASSPEWGGNQPQH
>TRBJ1-4|TRBV18|13
ASSSAGGGGEKLF
>TRBJ1-1|TRBV5-4|13
ASSLAGGVGAEAF
>TRBJ1-2|TRBV19|11
ASSLGGASGYT
>TRBJ2-7|TRBV11-1|13
ASRPLTGLSYEQY
>TRBJ2-1|TRBV7-3|13
ASSRAGDTGHEQF
>TRBJ2-3|TRBV7-2|12
ASSLKTGSDTQY
>TRBJ2-5|TRBV5-1|12
ASSSPGKRETQY
>TRBJ2-1|TRBV14|11
ASSQGYPAGQF
>TRBJ1-1|TRBV9|12
ASSRQGANTEAF
>TRBJ1-4|TRBV28|12
ASSGGARYEKLF
>TRBJ2-1|TRBV2|12
ASSENGLYNEQF
>TRBJ2-3|TRBV5-4|13
ASSEDSKRTDTQY
>TRBJ2-1|TRBV28|13
ASSPTGFIYNEQF
>TRBJ2-7|TRBV9|11
ASSSPGSYEQY
>TRBJ2-3|TRBV27|12
ASSSTAPIDTQY
>TRBJ1-2|TRBV29-1|9
RAGTGDGYT
>TRBJ1-1|TRBV5-1|13
ASSLVGELNTEAF
>TRBJ1-4|TRBV4-1|13
ASRSGLGADEKLF
>TRBJ2-6|TRBV27|17
ASSNSGQGLLSGANVLT
>TRBJ1-1|TRBV18|13
ASSPSTGRDTEAF
>TRBJ2-7|TRBV3-1/TRBV3-2|14
ASSGDRDRGLGEQY
>TRBJ1-5|TRBV2|12
ASSEPEEAQPQH
>TRBJ2-3|TRBV7-2|11
ASSLLSTDTQY
>TRBJ2-3|TRBV7-6|13
ASSLDGQITDTQY
>TRBJ2-1|TRBV5-1|14
ASSAGGTYPYNEQF
>TRBJ2-5|TRBV27|10
ASVDRGETQY
>TRBJ1-4|TRBV5-1|11
ASSGGSGEKLF
>TRBJ2-2|TRBV28|13
ASVSLGQLTGELF
>TRBJ2-7|TRBV28|13
ASSSRAAPTYEQY
>TRBJ2-2|TRBV24-1|13
ATSDPRQVTGELF
>TRBJ2-3|TRBV4-2|13
ASSQEAGGPDTQY
>TRBJ1-1|TRBV5-4|14
ASSLVGARANTEAF
>TRBJ2-7|TRBV18|13
ASSPKTGSSYEQY
>TRBJ1-1|TRBV10-3|11
AIRAGGATEAF
>TRBJ1-4|TRBV15|14
ATSRDYGGGNEKLF
>TRBJ2-7|TRBV4-3|13
ASSQDSEGGYEQY
>TRBJ1-2|TRBV7-2|13
ASSLGRTDGYGYT
>TRBJ1-1|TRBV7-9|14
ASSLVGQGDGTEAF
>TRBJ2-7|TRBV7-2|12
ASSLTGAPYEQY
>TRBJ2-2|TRBV10-3|11
AISTGGTGELF